The source of this T cell receptor beta chain is a study of T-cell memory formation after mild COVID-19. Overall study results and limits: Day 15 to 85 contracting clones showed balanced CD4/CD8; later expanders leaned CD4+.

TCR alpha and TCR beta cDNA libraries carrying sample barcodes and UMIs came from 5'RACE with constant-segment primers. TCRdb reprocessed the 5' RACE reads with MiXCR, giving one entry per CDR3 protein. The data contain about 250,000 distinct CDR3 sequences, less than 20% of them singletons. This clonotype showed up just a few times. What it binds is unknown. In germline, CDR1 is DFQATT, CDR2 SNEGSKA (reference sequence). The CDR3 totals 12 residues. Trimming cost V 4 bases and J 3 bases, with 6 bases left between them. The rearrangement links TRBV20-1 to TRBJ1-4; weak D call: TRBD1 (6 bases). Sequenced input: PBMCs or a T cell subset sorted from them (not recorded which). This sequence was found in an adult woman who had mild COVID-19 (a few samples of this study predate the infection). Cell type and time point are not known. For the CDR3, the DNA is TGCAGTGCTAACAGGGCTAATGAAAAACTGTTTTTT. Protein sequence: CSANRANEKLFF.